Each of the 5 T cell receptor beta chains below was sequenced from the same sample in a study of CXCR3-negative and CXCR3-positive naive CD8 T cells (dated by TCRdb to between 2017 and 2020). The research as a whole found: TRB CDR3s from CXCR3-positive naive cells showed higher hydrophobicity (lower Kidera factor 4), lower energy, and higher strength and volume indices than CXCR3-negative naive cells.

Antigens for these TCRs are unknown. Data came from a NextSeq 550. The Human TCR Profiling Kit (MiLaboratory) was used to make UMI-labeled 5' RACE TRB cDNA libraries. TCRdb reprocessed the sequencing reads and holds a single record per CDR3 protein sequence, with no DNA. The sample's table covers about 56,000 distinct CDR3 sequences. About 0.78% of the sample lies in the top ten. Sequenced sample: naive CXCR3+ CD8+ T cells from blood. The cell subset or site label, as the study defines it: CD45RO-CCR7+CD27+CD95- naive CD8+ T cells expressing CXCR3 (TNR3+). The receptors here all came from a human donor in good health. Some clones in this sample may be carry-over from other donors' samples.

The chain has TRBV29-1 and TRBJ2-7. This CDR3 is 14 amino acids long. Germline-derived CDR1 and CDR2 are SQVTM and ANQGSEA. The CDR3 protein is CSVEDQWTGYEQYF.

V gene TRBV4-3 combines with J gene TRBJ2-2. The CDR3 length is 15 residues. Germline CDR1 and CDR2: LGHNA and YSLEER. Here the CDR3 reads CASSPSSANTGELFF.

The V call is TRBV19, the J call TRBJ2-7; checking the TCRdb D call of TRBD1 is not possible without DNA. Looked up from germline, CDR1 is LNHDA and CDR2 is SQIVND (reference sequence). This CDR3 spans 13 amino acids. The CDR3: CASMGQPLYEQYF.

V usage is TRBV29-1 and J usage is TRBJ2-3; TCRdb selects TRBD2, and the lack of DNA leaves this call unchecked. Germline V gene lookup returns CDR1 SQVTM and CDR2 ANQGSEA. This CDR3 has 15 residues. The CDR3 here is CSVGLAGGGTDTQYF.

The rearrangement joins TRBV20-1 to TRBJ1-1. In germline, CDR1 is DFQATT, CDR2 SNEGSKA (reference sequence). This CDR3 is built from 16 residues. CDR3 in amino acids: CSARDAGFGGSTEAFF.